The subject of this entry is one TCR beta chain. Its matching antigen is unknown. The data stem from a study of Tregs in tolerant kidney transplant recipients. Germline V gene data show CDR1 as LGHNA and CDR2 as YSLEER. Germline trimming cut 5 bases from V and 3 bases from J; bases unmatched to any gene: 6. The CDR3 is 14 residues long. Study-wide results and limits: Tolerant patients' donor-specific Tregs expanded beyond overall Tregs, suggesting antigen-driven growth. Some patients' samples used different primers over time, so nucleotide sequences weren't comparable.

Data came from immunoSEQ multiplex PCR; TCRdb stores just in-frame clones and leaves some out. Of fewer than 60,000 clones listed, around 90% were seen once; the top ten hold approximately 14%. The nonmyeloablative bone marrow transplants came from related graft donors, with transient mixed chimerism. The rearrangement joins TRBV4-3 to TRBJ1-2; 7 nucleotides align to TRBD1. This receptor was taken from a human patient who received a combined kidney and bone marrow transplant. The T cells may partly be graft donor cells. The specimen was CD8+ T cells from blood (PBMCs), collected 24 months after the transplant. The CDR3 loop is CASSFDREDYGYTF. The CDR3 DNA follows: TGCGCCAGCAGCTTCGACAGGGAGGACTATGGCTACACCTTC.